This T cell receptor (beta chain) stems from a study of blood T cell repertoires in COVID-19. The table came from immunoSEQ multiplex PCR; TCRdb's copy has only in-frame clones and leaves some out. The sample includes roughly 200,000 clones, approximately 83% of them seen just once. This CDR3 comprises 14 residues. The germline V gene encodes CDR1 SGHDT and CDR2 YYEEEE. Trimming shortened V by 3 bases and J by 4 bases, and 14 bases separated the two germline ends. The receptor's source is a man in his 60s with acute or convalescent COVID-19. The chain links TRBV5-6 to TRBJ2-7; D is perhaps TRBD2 (5 bases). Sample: peripheral blood. As DNA, the CDR3 is TGTGCCAGCAGCTCGGGGAGTTCCGCTTACGAGCAGTACTTC. Its protein is CASSSGSSAYEQYF.